This is a list of T cell receptor beta chains from one sample in a study of shared clonotypes between healthy human individuals. Some clones are missing from TCRdb's copy, which holds only in-frame ones; the method was immunoSEQ multiplex PCR. The table records 2 million to 2.5 million clones, 95% of them present only once. The source material was naive CD4+ T cells sorted from blood. These receptors all come from a man in his late teens or twenties in good health. The CDR3 runs from the conserved cysteine through the conserved F or W. The D gene is left open where the match is weak. Clone size, where shown, is once, few, many, or a class for clones that have expanded.

TRBV9	NA	TRBJ1-2	NA	TGTGCCAGCAGCGTAGAAGGGGCAGGCTCTAACTATGGCTACACCTTC	CASSVEGAGSNYGYTF
TRBV5-3	NA	TRBJ2-1	TRBD1	TGTGCCAGAAGCTTAGGGACAGGGTACAATGAGCAGTTCTTC	CARSLGTGYNEQFF
TRBV5-1	NA	TRBJ2-7	NA	TGCGCCAGCAGCTTGGGGGGGTCCTGGAACGAGCAGTACTTC	CASSLGGSWNEQYF
TRBV7-2	NA	TRBJ2-7	NA	TGTGCCAGCAGCTTAGAGTTGTGGAAAACTTACGAGCAGTACTTC	CASSLELWKTYEQYF
TRBV5-1	NA	TRBJ1-2	TRBD1	TGCGCCAGCAGCTTGGGGACAGGGGCGATGGGAGGCTACACCTTC	CASSLGTGAMGGYTF
TRBV2	NA	TRBJ1-5	TRBD1	TGTGCCAGCAGTGAAGATTGGACAGGGGCTCAGCCCCAGCATTTT	CASSEDWTGAQPQHF
TRBV2	NA	TRBJ1-6	NA	TGTGCCAGCAACTACGCCGGGAGCTCCTATAATTCACCCCTCCACTTT	CASNYAGSSYNSPLHF
TRBV28	NA	TRBJ2-5	TRBD2	TGTGCCAGCAGTTCCAGCGGGAGGGCCGGAGAGACCCAGTACTTC	CASSSSGRAGETQYF
TRBV6-6	NA	TRBJ2-1	TRBD1	TGTGCCAGCAGTCGGGACAGGCAAGTCCCATACAATGAGCAGTTCTTC	CASSRDRQVPYNEQFF
TRBV10-2	NA	TRBJ2-5	NA	TGCGCCAGCACCGGAACAGCCCGGGAGACCCAGTACTTC	CASTGTARETQYF
TRBV10-3	NA	TRBJ1-2	TRBD1	TGTGCCATCAGTGAGTCGACAGGGTTGGGGCCTAACTATGGCTACACCTTC	CAISESTGLGPNYGYTF
TRBV5-6	NA	TRBJ2-5	NA	TGTGCCAGCAGCTTATTGAGCAGGCCTCAAGAGACCCAGTACTTC	CASSLLSRPQETQYF
TRBV6-5	NA	TRBJ1-6	TRBD1	TGTGCCAGCAGCCGACAGGGATTAAATTCACCCCTCCACTTT	CASSRQGLNSPLHF
TRBV6-6	few	TRBJ2-2	NA	TGTGCCAGCAAGGGGGAGGGCCGTACCGGGGAGCTGTTTTTT	CASKGEGRTGELFF
TRBV13	NA	TRBJ1-4	NA	TGTGCCAGCAGCTCCCGGGGGGTAACTAATGAAAAACTGTTTTTT	CASSSRGVTNEKLFF
TRBV29-1	NA	TRBJ2-1	NA	TGCAGCGTTGCTTCACTAGTATCCCAAAACAATGAGCAGTTCTTC	CSVASLVSQNNEQFF
TRBV13	NA	TRBJ1-1	TRBD1	TGTGCCAGCTCCCTCGACAGGGACACTGAAGCTTTCTTT	CASSLDRDTEAFF
TRBV7-2	NA	TRBJ2-2	TRBD1	TGTGCCAGCAGCTCAACGGGACAGGGGACCGGGGAGCTGTTTTTT	CASSSTGQGTGELFF
TRBV5-6	NA	TRBJ1-5	NA	TGTGCCAGCAGCTTGACAAAACAGGGAATTGGCAATCAGCCCCAGCATTTT	CASSLTKQGIGNQPQHF
TRBV19	NA	TRBJ1-1	NA	TGTGCCAGTGGGAGTGGGTCGGGCTTCACTGAAGCTTTCTTT	CASGSGSGFTEAFF
TRBV20-1	NA	TRBJ2-5	NA	TGCAGTGCTAGGCGGGGTGAGACCCAGTACTTC	CSARRGETQYF
TRBV27	NA	TRBJ1-6	TRBD1	TGTGCCAGCAGTTCCTTGGGGGGACAGGGTCCCAATTCACCCCTCCACTTT	CASSSLGGQGPNSPLHF
TRBV18	NA	TRBJ2-7	NA	TGTGCCAGCTCACCACCGTCGGTAACCTACGAGCAGTACTTC	CASSPPSVTYEQYF
TRBV6-1	NA	TRBJ1-1	NA	TGTGCCAGTAAAAGATGGGAAGCTTTCTTT	CASKRWEAFF
TRBV5-1	once	TRBJ2-5	TRBD2	TGCGCCAGCAGCTTGACTAGCGGGGGGGCCGGGGAGACCCAGTACTTC	CASSLTSGGAGETQYF
TRBV7-2	NA	TRBJ1-5	NA	TGTGCCAGCAGCTTAATGGCCGGGGGTAACGGTCAGCCCCAGCATTTT	CASSLMAGGNGQPQHF
TRBV28	NA	TRBJ1-2	NA	TGTGCCAGCAGTTTATGGGGAGGGGGCTATGGCTACACCTTC	CASSLWGGGYGYTF
TRBV7-9	NA	TRBJ2-2	TRBD1	TGTGCCAGCAGCTCAGGACAGGGTTCACCCGGGGAGCTGTTTTTT	CASSSGQGSPGELFF
TRBV7-2	NA	TRBJ2-3	NA	TGTGCCAGCAGCTTAGGGGTTGCGAATCGGGGCACAGATACGCAGTATTTT	CASSLGVANRGTDTQYF
TRBV19	NA	TRBJ1-1	NA	TGTGCCAGTAGTCTAAGGGAACCGAACACTGAAGCTTTCTTT	CASSLREPNTEAFF
TRBV6-5	NA	TRBJ1-2	NA	TGTGCCAGCAGTTATAGTAGGGGGAAGGGGTATGGCTACACCTTC	CASSYSRGKGYGYTF
TRBV6-6	NA	TRBJ1-4	TRBD1	TGTGCCAGCAGCAGACAGGGAACTGAAAAACTGTTTTTT	CASSRQGTEKLFF
TRBV30	few	TRBJ1-2	NA	TGTGCCGGAGGGTATGGCTACACCTTC	CAGGYGYTF
TRBV7-3	NA	TRBJ1-1	TRBD1	TGTGCCAGCAGCCCAGGACAGGGGGTATCGACTGAAGCTTTCTTT	CASSPGQGVSTEAFF
TRBV5-4	NA	TRBJ2-3	TRBD2	TGTGCCAGCAGCTTCCAGGGCGGGAGCGGGAGCACAGATACGCAGTATTTT	CASSFQGGSGSTDTQYF
TRBV7-8	once	TRBJ2-2	NA	TGTGCCAGCAGCTTTCCTTCCGGCGGCATGGGGGAGCTGTTTTTT	CASSFPSGGMGELFF
TRBV6-5	NA	TRBJ2-3	TRBD2	TGTGCCAGCGCGGGGGGGCCCTGGAGCACAGATACGCAGTATTTT	CASAGGPWSTDTQYF
TRBV6-6	once	TRBJ1-6	NA	TGTGCCAGCAGATGGGACGCAGGAAAGAATTCACCCCTCCACTTT	CASRWDAGKNSPLHF
TRBV2	NA	TRBJ1-2	TRBD1	TGTGCCAGTACAGGGGGCAGCGGCTATGGCTACACCTTC	CASTGGSGYGYTF